This TCR beta chain was sequenced in a study of CD8 T cells in acute hepatitis C reinfection. Remarks on this clone: What it binds is not known.

CDR1 and CDR2 from the germline V gene are SGHAT and FQNNGV. The V and J ends lost 3 bases and 2 bases respectively, with 12 bases between them. The CDR3 is made up of 15 amino acids. General study findings and limits: TRBV04 and TRBV06 were preferentially used in all groups, not explained by naive pool overrepresentation.

As to time point: naive CD8 control sorted from an acute-time-point sample. Sequencing was performed with immunoSEQ multiplex PCR; in TCRdb, only in-frame clones are kept and a portion is missing. The data contain tens of thousands of clones, approximately 90% of them singletons. The chain employs TRBV11-2 and TRBJ2-3; either TRBD1 or TRBD2 may fit D (5 bases each). The material sequenced was naive CD8+ T cells from PBMCs. The clonotype comes from a man aged 30 to 39 with chronic hepatitis C. CDR3 sequence: CASSFLGTNTDTQYF. For the CDR3, the DNA is TGTGCCAGCAGCTTCCTGGGGACGAACACAGATACGCAGTATTTT.